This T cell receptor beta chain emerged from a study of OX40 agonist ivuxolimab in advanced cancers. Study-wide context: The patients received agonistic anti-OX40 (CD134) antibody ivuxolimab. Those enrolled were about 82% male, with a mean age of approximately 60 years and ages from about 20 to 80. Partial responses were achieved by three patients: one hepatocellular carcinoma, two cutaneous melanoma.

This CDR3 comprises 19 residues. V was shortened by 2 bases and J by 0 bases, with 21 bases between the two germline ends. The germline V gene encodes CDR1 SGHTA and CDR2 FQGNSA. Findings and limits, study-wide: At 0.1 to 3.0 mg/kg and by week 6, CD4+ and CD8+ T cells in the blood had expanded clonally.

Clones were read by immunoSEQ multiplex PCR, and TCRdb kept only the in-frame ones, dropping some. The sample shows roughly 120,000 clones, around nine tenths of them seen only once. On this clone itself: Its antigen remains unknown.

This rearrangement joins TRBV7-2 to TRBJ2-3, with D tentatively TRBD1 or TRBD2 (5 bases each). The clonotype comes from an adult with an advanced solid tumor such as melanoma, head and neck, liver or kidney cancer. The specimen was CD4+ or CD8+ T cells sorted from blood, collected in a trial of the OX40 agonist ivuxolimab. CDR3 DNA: TGTGCCAGCAGCTTATTGACCCTCGGGGCGGGTGCTAGCACAGATACGCAGTATTTT. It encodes CASSLLTLGAGASTDTQYF. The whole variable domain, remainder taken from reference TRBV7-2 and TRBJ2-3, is GAGVSQSPSNKVTEKGKDVELRCDPISGHTALYWYRQSLGQGLEFLIYFQGNSAPDKSGLPSDRFSAERTGGSVSTLTIQRTQQEDSAVYLCASSLLTLGAGASTDTQYFGPGTRLTVL.